This T cell receptor beta chain was obtained from a study of technical replicates of blood from four donors. The CDR3 extends over 13 amino acids. Germline V gene sequence: CDR1 MRHNA, CDR2 SNTAGT. V was shortened by 3 bases and J by 6 bases, with 12 bases between the two germline ends. Clones were read by immunoSEQ multiplex PCR, and TCRdb kept only the in-frame ones, dropping some. The sample consists of approximately 79,000 clones, about 91% of them appearing once. This TCR was sampled from a human donor in good health. The chain is built from TRBV6-4 and TRBJ2-7; D is possibly TRBD1 (5 bases). Source material: T cells isolated from PBMCs. CDR3 bases: TGTGCCAGCAGTGAAATTATGGGGCTCGAGCAGTACTTC. Translation: CASSEIMGLEQYF.